Listed here are 13 T cell receptor beta chains from one sample, sequenced in a study of T cell responses to AZD1222 COVID-19 vaccine. Data came from immunoSEQ multiplex PCR; TCRdb stores just in-frame clones and leaves some out. Among some 96,000 clones listed, around 87% were seen once. The sample here was peripheral blood, taken on day 0 of MenACWY control vaccination. These receptors came from an adult in good health.

The chain joins TRBV12-5 to TRBJ1-1, with TRBD1 matching 11 bases. Germline lookup yields CDR1 LGHNT and CDR2 FRNRAP. After removal of 5 bases from V and 3 bases from J, the junction contained 2 bases not matched to a gene. The CDR3 extends over 14 amino acids. The CDR3 protein is CASGLGQGDTEAFF. The CDR3 DNA follows: TGTGCTAGTGGTCTGGGACAGGGGGACACTGAAGCTTTCTTT.

V is TRBV11-2 and J is TRBJ2-5; TRBD2 agrees at 9 bases. The CDR3 length is 16 residues. V lost 1 base and J lost 0; bases outside the gene matches: 3. The V gene's germline CDR1 is SGHAT and CDR2 FQNNGV. DNA for the CDR3: TGTGCCAGCAGCTTAGGCGCTAGCGGGGACCAAGAGACCCAGTACTTC. Translating it yields CASSLGASGDQETQYF.

The rearrangement uses TRBV10-3 and TRBJ2-7; D is ambiguous. CDR3 length: 13 residues. The germline CDR1 and CDR2 sequences are ENHRY and SYGVKD. Trimming stripped 4 bases from V and 6 bases from J, with 13 bases between. The CDR3 nucleotides read TGTGCCATCAGTGTAGATCGCCCTCTCGAGCAGTACTTC. Its translation: CAISVDRPLEQYF.

The chain employs TRBV6-5 and TRBJ2-7; tentatively, D is TRBD1 or TRBD2 (5 bases each). V lost 8 bases and J 0 bases, leaving 8 bases between the germline ends. CDR1 and CDR2 from the germline V gene are MNHEY and SVGAGI. The CDR3 runs to 12 residues. This chain's CDR3 is CASGGTSYEQYF. The CDR3 nucleotides are TGTGCCAGCGGGGGAACCTCCTACGAGCAGTACTTC.

Written as DNA, the CDR3 is TGTGCCAGCAGCTACATTGGGGGGTCCTATGGCTACACCTTC. It codes for CASSYIGGSYGYTF. The chain combines TRBV7-2 with TRBJ1-2, with D perhaps matching TRBD1 (5 bases). Per the germline V gene, CDR1 is SGHTA and CDR2 is FQGNSA. The CDR3 sequence is 14 residues long. Trimming removed 4 bases from V and 4 bases from J, with 13 bases in between.

Only one count was recorded for this clone. The chain combines TRBV7-2 with TRBJ1-5; a possible D gene is TRBD1 (5 bases). The V and J ends lost 3 bases and 4 bases respectively, with 13 bases between them. From germline, CDR1 is SGHTA and CDR2 FQGNSA. This CDR3 spans 15 amino acids. The CDR3 region has the DNA TGTGCCAGCAGCTTCTCAGGGCGGGGAAATCAGCCCCAGCATTTT. It codes for CASSFSGRGNQPQHF.

This clone was counted a few times. This chain links TRBV7-2 with TRBJ2-7; D may be TRBD1 (5 bases). This CDR3 has 12 residues. Trimming left V 5 bases short and J 4 bases short, with 9 bases between. CDR1 is SGHTA, CDR2 FQGNSA, per germline. The CDR3 loop is CASSADIYEQYF. The CDR3 nucleotides read TGTGCCAGCAGCGCGGACATTTACGAGCAGTACTTC.

The rearrangement links TRBV28 to TRBJ1-2, with D uncertain. Germline CDR1 and CDR2: MDHEN and SYDVKM. V shed 2 bases and J shed 4 bases, with 17 bases lying between them. The CDR3 runs 16 residues. CDR3 coding DNA: TGTGCCAGCAGTTTACGGCAGGTCCCTAACTCCTATGGCTACACCTTC. Protein sequence: CASSLRQVPNSYGYTF.

The chain joins TRBV21-1 to TRBJ2-7; the table gives TRBD1 as D, unverified against the DNA. TRBV21-1 is assigned pseudogene status. The CDR3 has 18 residues. As DNA, the CDR3 is TGTGCCAGCAGCAAGGGCAGGGGGACAGGGGGTTTCTCCTACGAGCAGTACTTC. Translation gives CASSKGRGTGGFSYEQYF.

This rearrangement joins TRBV9 to TRBJ2-3, with D unresolved. Germline V lookup: CDR1 SGDLS, CDR2 YYNGEE. V lost 0 bases, J lost 2 bases, and 7 bases lay in between. This CDR3 is 14 amino acids long. In DNA form, the CDR3 reads TGTGCCAGCAGCGTAGGCCCTAACACAGATACGCAGTATTTT. As protein: CASSVGPNTDTQYF. Variable domain in full (rest from reference TRBV9 and TRBJ2-3): DSGVTQTPKHLITATGQRVTLRCSPRSGDLSVYWYQQSLDQGLQFLIQYYNGEERAKGNILERFSAQQFPDLHSELNLSSLELGDSALYFCASSVGPNTDTQYFGPGTRLTVL.

The J gene is TRBJ2-1, the V gene TRBV4-1; a possible D gene is TRBD1 (6 bases). V was clipped by 1 base and J by 2 bases, with 9 bases between them. The CDR3 is made up of 15 amino acids. CDR1 and CDR2 from the germline V gene are MGHRA and YSYEKL. CDR3 coding DNA: TGCGCCAGCAGCCAAGTAGCAGGGGCCTACAATGAGCAGTTCTTC. Its translation is CASSQVAGAYNEQFF.

The chain's CDR3 is CASSLEWGGREKLFF. The CDR3 bases are TGTGCCAGCAGCTTAGAATGGGGCGGGAGGGAAAAACTGTTTTTT. The rearrangement uses TRBV28 and TRBJ1-4; a possible D gene is TRBD1 (5 bases). V was shortened by 6 bases and J by 8 bases, with 19 bases between the two germline ends. The CDR3 runs to 15 residues. Per the germline V gene, CDR1 is MDHEN and CDR2 is SYDVKM.

The DNA for the CDR3 is TGCAGCGGTGGGCAGGGGGCGGCTGAAGCTTTCTTT. Amino acids: CSGGQGAAEAFF. The chain has TRBV29-1 and TRBJ1-1; TRBD1 matches at 8 bases. This CDR3 comprises 12 residues. The V gene end was trimmed by 7 bases and the J gene end by 6 bases; junction bases not matched to a gene: 7. Germline CDR1 and CDR2: SQVTM and ANQGSEA.